The clone carrying this T cell receptor (beta chain) was counted between two and nine times. Its antigen is not known. This sample is part of a study of T cell repertoires in cytomegalovirus infection. TCRdb re-derived calls from the reads in MiXCR, one entry per CDR3 protein. The table records around 540,000 distinct CDR3 sequences, about 33% of them present only once. Findings and limits, study-wide: HLA-C-restricted, CMV-specific TCR beta clonotypes were dominant ex vivo.

The V gene's germline CDR1 is MGHRA and CDR2 YSYEKL. The junction had 9 bases not matched to a gene; V was cut back by 5 bases and J by 9 bases. The CDR3 is made up of 14 amino acids. This TCR was recovered from a human donor in good health (CMV status not recorded). Some clones in this sample may be carry-over from other donors' samples. The V call is TRBV4-1, the J call TRBJ2-1; 8 bases match TRBD1. The material was cultured PBMCs, obtained from culture after CMV antigen stimulation. The CDR3 sequence: CASSARGRVLEQFF. The CDR3 nucleotides are TGCGCCAGCAGCGCCAGGGGGCGCGTACTTGAGCAGTTCTTC.